Below are 29 T cell receptor beta chains sequenced from a single sample in a study of shared clonotypes between healthy human individuals. Using immunoSEQ multiplex PCR, the repertoire was profiled, and TCRdb retains in-frame clones only, with some absent. This sample yields over 950,000 clones, of which roughly 80% are seen a single time; 0.7% to 0.95% belongs to the top ten. The sequencing sample was made of memory CD4+ T cells from PBMCs. The subset was: CD45RA-negative fraction. The receptors were sampled from a man younger than 35 in good health. Some clones in this sample may be carry-over from other donors' samples.

This chain connects TRBV27 to TRBJ2-3; no clear D gene. The V end lost 5 bases, the J end lost 4 bases, and 13 bases lay between the germline ends. This CDR3 contains 14 residues. Germline CDR1 is MNHEY and CDR2 is SMNVEV (reference sequence). CDR3 nucleotides: TGTGCCAGCAGTATGCGCGGCTCCCCAGATACGCAGTATTTT. Translated, it gives CASSMRGSPDTQYF.

CDR3 in DNA: TGTGCCAGCTCACCAACATCGGGGAAGACCCAGTACTTC. As protein: CASSPTSGKTQYF. The genes are TRBV18 and TRBJ2-5, with a tentative D call TRBD2 (5 bases). The CDR3 length is 13 residues. Germline values: CDR1 KGHSH, CDR2 LQKENI. The V end was cut by 2 bases, the J end by 6 bases, with 10 bases between. Drawing the rest from reference TRBV18 and TRBJ2-5, the complete variable domain is NAGVMQNPRHLVRRRGQEARLRCSPMKGHSHVYWYRQLPEEGLKFMVYLQKENIIDESGMPKERFSAEFPKEGPSILRIQQVVRGDSAAYFCASSPTSGKTQYFGPGTRLLVL.

V is TRBV20-1 and J is TRBJ2-7; D uncertain. CDR1 is DFQATT and CDR2 is SNEGSKA in the germline V gene (reference sequence). This CDR3 has 9 residues. The CDR3 spells CSLGYEQYF. In nucleotides, the CDR3 is TGCAGCCTGGGCTACGAGCAGTACTTC.

The chain uses TRBV27 and TRBJ2-7; 7 positions agree with TRBD2. This CDR3 region has 15 residues. Germline CDR1 is MNHEY and CDR2 is SMNVEV (reference sequence). V lost 5 bases, J lost 6 bases, and 13 bases stayed unmatched. CDR3 loop: CASSPRLARTLEQYF. The CDR3 region has the DNA TGTGCCAGCAGTCCAAGACTAGCCAGGACCCTCGAGCAGTACTTC.

The V gene is TRBV2, the J gene TRBJ2-7, with 10 bases that match TRBD2. Trimming removed 5 bases from V and 2 bases from J; junction bases left unmatched: 6. The CDR3 totals 15 residues. Germline-derived CDR1 and CDR2 are SNHLY and FYNNEI. CDR3 in amino acids: CASSRRTSGTYEQYF. The DNA of the CDR3 is TGTGCCAGCAGTAGAAGGACTAGCGGCACCTACGAGCAGTACTTC.

This sequence joins TRBV28 and TRBJ1-3; TRBD1 is a possible D gene (6 bases). Looked up from germline, CDR1 is MDHEN and CDR2 is SYDVKM. The CDR3 consists of 15 residues. The V end was cut by 3 bases, the J end by 2 bases, with 11 bases between. CDR3 DNA sequence: TGTGCCAGCAGTTTCCGGGGGGCCGCTGGAAACACCATATATTTT. This encodes CASSFRGAAGNTIYF.

CDR3 in DNA: TGCGCCAGCAGCCAACTGGGACTAGCGGGAACAGATACGCAGTATTTT. This sequence encodes CASSQLGLAGTDTQYF. The genes are TRBV4-3 and TRBJ2-3, with 13 nucleotides matching TRBD2. The CDR3 sequence is 16 residues long. The germline V gene encodes CDR1 LGHNA and CDR2 YSLEER. The V gene end was trimmed by 2 bases and the J gene end by 3 bases; junction bases not matched to a gene: 2.

The gene calls are TRBV6-5 and TRBJ1-2; 7 bases match TRBD1. Germline loops: CDR1 MNHEY, CDR2 SVGAGI. V was clipped by 2 bases and J by 2 bases; unmatched bases: 5. CDR3 length: 15 residues. The CDR3 region is CASSYQGGWNYGYTF. As DNA, the CDR3 is TGTGCCAGCAGTTACCAGGGGGGTTGGAACTATGGCTACACCTTC.

The V gene is TRBV11-1, the J gene TRBJ1-2; D possibly corresponds to TRBD1 (5 bases). The CDR3 consists of 15 residues. V lost 5 bases and J 4 bases, leaving 17 bases between the germline ends. The germline V gene encodes CDR1 SGHAT and CDR2 FQDESV (reference sequence). CDR3 nucleotide sequence: TGTGCCAGCAGCCGCGGGACGGTCGGTACCTATGGCTACACCTTC. It translates to CASSRGTVGTYGYTF.

This chain joins TRBV11-2 and TRBJ2-2; D might be TRBD2 (6 bases). Germline CDR1 reads SGHAT; CDR2 reads FQNNGV. The CDR3 covers 16 residues. Trimming took 1 base from V and 2 from J, leaving 11 bases between them. As DNA, the CDR3 is TGTGCCAGCAGCTTAGTTGTCGGGAGAAACACCGGGGAGCTGTTTTTT. Protein sequence: CASSLVVGRNTGELFF.

Worth noting for this clone: The identical CDR3 is also encoded by other nucleotide sequences in the sample. This chain uses TRBV9 with TRBJ1-3; a possible D gene is TRBD1 (5 bases). The CDR3 covers 14 residues. V lost 2 bases to trimming and J lost 0 bases, with 6 bases between them. Germline V gene data show CDR1 as SGDLS and CDR2 as YYNGEE. The CDR3 here is CASSVGTSGNTIYF. The CDR3 DNA reads as TGTGCCAGCAGCGTGGGGACCTCTGGAAACACCATATATTTT.

This rearrangement joins TRBV7-9 to TRBJ1-1; D call uncertain. From germline, CDR1 is SEHNR and CDR2 FQNEAQ (reference sequence). The CDR3 extends over 14 amino acids. V was cut by 1 base and J by 5 bases, with 11 bases left in between. CDR3: CASSLEGLGTEAFF. CDR3 bases: TGTGCCAGCAGCTTAGAGGGTCTAGGAACTGAAGCTTTCTTT.

The V gene is TRBV5-8, the J gene TRBJ2-5; no clear D. The V gene lost 1 base and the J gene lost 1 base, with 11 bases spanning the gap. The germline V gene has CDR1 SGHTS and CDR2 YDEGEE. The CDR3 extends over 15 amino acids. DNA of the CDR3: TGTGCCAGCAGCTTGATTAGGGTAGCCCAAGAGACCCAGTACTTC. This sequence encodes CASSLIRVAQETQYF.

This chain connects TRBV5-1 to TRBJ2-7; D might be TRBD2 (6 bases). Trimming took off 6 bases at V and 0 bases at J, with 13 bases between the two ends. CDR3 length equals 14 residues. The germline V gene encodes CDR1 SGHRS and CDR2 YFSETQ. The CDR3 is CASKGQGGSYEQYF. The CDR3, as DNA: TGCGCCAGCAAAGGCCAGGGAGGCTCCTACGAGCAGTACTTC.

This chain connects TRBV5-8 to TRBJ2-1; 9 bases fit TRBD2. With 4 bases clipped from V and 7 bases from J, the junction kept 15 bases outside the gene matches. Per the germline V gene, CDR1 is SGHTS and CDR2 is YDEGEE. The CDR3 has 17 amino acids. The CDR3 protein is CASSQPGGRAFVNEQFF. CDR3 nucleotides: TGTGCCAGCAGCCAGCCAGGCGGGAGGGCCTTTGTGAATGAGCAGTTCTTC.

The genes are TRBV7-2 and TRBJ1-1; 7 bases map to TRBD1. This CDR3 contains 15 residues. Germline values: CDR1 SGHTA, CDR2 FQGNSA. After removal of 5 bases from V and 4 bases from J, the junction contained 10 bases not matched to a gene. In DNA, the CDR3 is TGTGCCAGCAGCCGCAGACAGGGTCTGGGCACTGAAGCTTTCTTT. Translated: CASSRRQGLGTEAFF.

This clone was seen only once. The J gene is TRBJ2-5, the V gene TRBV9; 9 bases are shared with TRBD2. This CDR3 has 16 amino acids. Trimming took 0 bases from V and 5 from J; bases not matched to a gene: 8. CDR1 and CDR2 from the germline V gene are SGDLS and YYNGEE. The CDR3 sequence: CASSVGWREGLETQYF. The DNA of the CDR3 is TGTGCCAGCAGCGTAGGATGGCGGGAGGGCCTCGAGACCCAGTACTTC.

The chain couples TRBV4-1 to TRBJ2-3, with D possibly TRBD2 on 7 matching bases. Trimming shortened V by 4 bases and J by 2 bases, and 16 bases separated the two germline ends. The CDR3 has 16 amino acids. Germline V CDR1 and CDR2: MGHRA, YSYEKL. The chain's CDR3 is CASSRSGTRDTDTQYF. DNA of the CDR3: TGCGCCAGCAGCCGAAGCGGGACACGCGACACAGATACGCAGTATTTT.

The genes are TRBV14 and TRBJ2-3; 11 nucleotides agree with TRBD2. V shed 5 bases, J shed 2 bases, and the junction held 3 bases outside the gene matches. Germline values: CDR1 SGHDN, CDR2 FVKESK. This CDR3 region has 15 residues. This CDR3 is CASSAGLAVTDTQYF. CDR3 in DNA: TGTGCCAGCAGCGCGGGACTAGCGGTCACAGATACGCAGTATTTT.

The chain carries TRBV29-1 and TRBJ2-4, with D uncertain. The V and J ends lost 1 base and 0 bases respectively, with 13 bases between them. The CDR3 has 16 residues. Germline CDR1 reads SQVTM; CDR2 reads ANQGSEA. The CDR3, as DNA: TGCAGCGTTGAAGGTGTAAGGGTAGGAGCCAAAAACATTCAGTACTTC. It encodes CSVEGVRVGAKNIQYF.

This chain links TRBV9 with TRBJ1-1; D is uncertain. The length of the CDR3 is 13 residues. Germline V gene lookup returns CDR1 SGDLS and CDR2 YYNGEE. Trimming stripped 4 bases from V and 4 bases from J, with 11 bases between. CDR3 bases: TGTGCCAGCAGCTTCCAGACTGGCACTGAAGCTTTCTTT. Protein sequence: CASSFQTGTEAFF.

The chain links TRBV18 to TRBJ1-2; 7 nucleotides agree with TRBD1. Germline lookup yields CDR1 KGHSH and CDR2 LQKENI. The CDR3 has 14 amino acids. Trimming at V came to 6 bases and at J to 3 bases, leaving 7 bases not matched to a gene. CDR3 nucleotide sequence: TGTGCCAGCTCTACAGGCAGGGGGGACTATGGCTACACCTTC. It codes for CASSTGRGDYGYTF.

V and J are TRBV28 and TRBJ1-3; D call uncertain. The CDR3 runs 15 residues. Germline CDR1 reads MDHEN; CDR2 reads SYDVKM. Trimming took 4 bases from V and 3 from J, leaving 13 bases between them. In DNA form, the CDR3 reads TGTGCCAGCAGTTATCAGGATCCTTATGGAAACACCATATATTTT. Translating it yields CASSYQDPYGNTIYF.

This clone was counted only a few times. This CDR3 reads CASSPRSLAGETQYF. Written as DNA, the CDR3 is TGTGCCAGCTCACCAAGGTCTCTAGCGGGAGAGACCCAGTACTTC. J is TRBJ2-5 and V is TRBV18; 8 positions match TRBD2. The length of the CDR3 is 15 residues. CDR1 is KGHSH and CDR2 is LQKENI in the germline V gene. With 2 bases clipped from V and 4 bases from J, the junction kept 6 bases outside the gene matches.

The chain employs TRBV15 and TRBJ2-2; D possibly corresponds to TRBD1 (6 bases). The CDR3 sequence is 17 residues long. Trimming cost V 1 base and J 4 bases, with 16 bases left between them. Per the germline V gene, CDR1 is LNHNV and CDR2 is YYDKDF (reference sequence). CDR3 region: CATSRVLGTQVTGELFF. The CDR3 nucleotides read TGTGCCACCAGCAGAGTTTTGGGGACACAAGTCACCGGGGAGCTGTTTTTT.

This chain's CDR3 is CASSGPPGQGNTGELFF. The CDR3 DNA reads as TGTGCCAGCAGCGGACCCCCGGGACAGGGGAACACCGGGGAGCTGTTTTTT. The chain uses TRBV7-8 and TRBJ2-2, with TRBD1 identical over 9 bases. The germline CDR1 and CDR2 sequences are SGHVS and FQNEAQ. V trimming: 5 bases; J trimming: 1 base; junction bases outside the gene matches: 8. The CDR3 runs 17 residues. Using reference TRBV7-8 and TRBJ2-2 for the parts outside the CDR3, the full variable domain is GAGVSQSPRYKVAKRGQDVALRCDPISGHVSLFWYQQALGQGPEFLTYFQNEAQLDKSGLPSDRFFAERPEGSVSTLKIQRTQQEDSAVYLCASSGPPGQGNTGELFFGEGSRLTVL.

V gene TRBV5-1 combines with J gene TRBJ1-1; D not resolved. The V end was cut by 0 bases, the J end by 7 bases, with 10 bases between. CDR3 length equals 13 residues. In germline, CDR1 is SGHRS, CDR2 YFSETQ. This CDR3 reads CASSLGARSEAFF. In DNA form, the CDR3 reads TGCGCCAGCAGCTTGGGGGCGAGGAGTGAAGCTTTCTTT.

V usage is TRBV30 and J usage is TRBJ1-4; the match to TRBD1 covers 9 bases. Per germline, CDR1 GTSNPN and CDR2 SVGIG (reference sequence). There are 14 residues in the CDR3. V lost 3 bases, J lost 4 bases, and 3 bases stayed unmatched. In DNA, the CDR3 is TGTGCCTGGAGCGGGGACAGGGTTAATGAAAAACTGTTTTTT. Translated: CAWSGDRVNEKLFF.

There are a few counts of this clone. The chain combines TRBV5-1 with TRBJ2-7; 12 nucleotides line up with TRBD1. Germline CDR1 reads SGHRS; CDR2 reads YFSETQ. V shed 3 bases, J shed 9 bases, and the junction held 7 bases outside the gene matches. The CDR3 contains 14 residues. CDR3 sequence (DNA): TGCGCCAGCAGCTCCGGGACAGGGGGCCTGGGGCAGTACTTC. Translated, it gives CASSSGTGGLGQYF.